A single sample gave rise to the 21 T cell receptor beta chains below, sequenced in a study of CD8 T cells in Susac syndrome. Reverse transcription used roughly 0.45 to 1 ug RNA and random hexamers. TCRdb used MiXCR to reprocess the immunoSEQ multiplex PCR reads, holding one entry per CDR3 protein. The sample has some 190,000 distinct CDR3 sequences, 90% to 97% seen once. Sample: CD4+ T cells from PBMCs. The receptors shown here come from a human donor with multiple sclerosis.

This chain joins TRBV20-1 and TRBJ2-5, with 10 positions matching TRBD2. Germline V gives CDR1 DFQATT, CDR2 SNEGSKA (reference sequence). This CDR3 is 15 amino acids long. Trimming took 0 bases from V and 1 from J; bases not matched to a gene: 2. The CDR3 protein is CSARETSGFQETQYF. As DNA, the CDR3 is TGCAGTGCTAGAGAGACTAGCGGGTTCCAAGAGACCCAGTACTTC.

The gene calls are TRBV20-1 and TRBJ2-7; 8 bases are shared with TRBD1. Germline V CDR1 and CDR2: DFQATT, SNEGSKA (reference sequence). The J segment lost 0 bases and the V segment lost 0 bases, leaving 10 bases of the junction unmatched. This CDR3 contains 17 residues. Here the CDR3 reads CSARDMRQGALSYEQYF. For the CDR3, the DNA is TGCAGTGCTAGAGATATGCGGCAGGGGGCCCTCTCCTACGAGCAGTACTTC.

This chain connects TRBV15 to TRBJ1-6, with D perhaps TRBD1 (6 bases). CDR1 is LNHNV, CDR2 YYDKDF, per germline (reference sequence). Trimming removed 3 bases at V and 7 bases at J, with 13 bases between. The CDR3 extends over 15 amino acids. CDR3 amino acids: CATSRQGNGNSPLHF. DNA for the CDR3: TGTGCCACCAGCAGGCAGGGGAATGGGAATTCACCCCTCCACTTT.

V gene TRBV6-5 combines with J gene TRBJ2-7; D remains ambiguous. Germline CDR1 MNHEY, CDR2 SVGAGI. Trimming removed 6 bases from V and 3 bases from J, with 6 bases in between. The CDR3 runs to 11 residues. CDR3 bases: TGTGCCAGCAGGGCCAACTACGAGCAGTACTTC. This translates into CASRANYEQYF.

The chain uses TRBV3-1 and TRBJ2-2; D is undetermined. Looked up from germline, CDR1 is LGHDT and CDR2 is YNNKEL (reference sequence). The length of the CDR3 is 18 residues. V was cut by 1 base and J by 4 bases, with 19 bases left in between. The CDR3 reads CASSQAAGSSWGTGELFF. CDR3 DNA sequence: TGTGCCAGCAGCCAAGCGGCAGGTAGTTCTTGGGGCACCGGGGAGCTGTTTTTT. Drawing the rest from reference TRBV3-1 and TRBJ2-2, the complete variable domain is DTAVSQTPKYLVTQMGNDKSIKCEQNLGHDTMYWYKQDSKKFLKIMFSYNNKELIINETVPNRFSPKSPDKAHLNLHINSLELGDSAVYFCASSQAAGSSWGTGELFFGEGSRLTVL.

This chain links TRBV7-3 with TRBJ2-3, with 9 positions matching TRBD2. In germline, CDR1 is SGHTA, CDR2 FQGTGA. The CDR3 sequence is 16 residues long. V shed 2 bases, J shed 6 bases, and the junction held 9 bases outside the gene matches. CDR3 residues: CASSLQQRGVADTQYF. The CDR3 DNA reads as TGTGCCAGCAGCTTACAGCAGCGGGGGGTAGCGGATACGCAGTATTTT.

This clonotype has only one observation. This sequence joins TRBV29-1 and TRBJ1-1, with D perhaps matching TRBD1 (5 bases). Germline V gives CDR1 SQVTM, CDR2 ANQGSEA. V was trimmed by 4 bases and J by 5 bases, leaving 11 bases between them. This CDR3 contains 12 residues. For the CDR3, the DNA is TGCAGCGTTGTAGGGGATTGGACTGAAGCTTTCTTT. It specifies CSVVGDWTEAFF. The full variable domain, in which reference TRBV29-1 and TRBJ1-1 provide the parts outside the CDR3, is SAVISQKPSRDICQRGTSLTIQCQVDSQVTMMFWYRQQPGQSLTLIATANQGSEATYESGFVIDKFPISRPNLTFSTLTVSNMSPEDSSIYLCSVVGDWTEAFFGQGTRLTVV.

The chain recombines TRBV20-1 with TRBJ1-5; 8 bases agree with TRBD1. V trimming: 6 bases; J trimming: 4 bases; junction bases outside the gene matches: 5. Germline assignment: CDR1 DFQATT and CDR2 SNEGSKA (reference sequence). This CDR3 has 13 residues. As DNA, the CDR3 is TGCAGTGCCGAAACAGGGGGTAATCAGCCCCAGCATTTT. It encodes CSAETGGNQPQHF.

This chain uses TRBV28 with TRBJ1-2; no firm D call. This CDR3 spans 12 amino acids. Per germline, CDR1 MDHEN and CDR2 SYDVKM. V was shortened by 5 bases and J by 7 bases, with 11 bases between the two germline ends. The CDR3 bases are TGTGCCAGCAGTCTGAACCCCCGTGGCTACACCTTC. This translates into CASSLNPRGYTF.

V and J are TRBV14 and TRBJ2-7; D is undetermined. Between the trimmed V and J ends, which lost 1 base and 6 bases, there was a span of 4 bases. The CDR3 is 11 amino acids. The V gene's germline CDR1 is SGHDN and CDR2 FVKESK. CDR3 loop: CASSQGSEQYF. CDR3 bases: TGTGCCAGCAGCCAAGGTTCCGAGCAGTACTTC.

The chain has TRBV21-1 and TRBJ2-4; the table assigns TRBD1, which was not confirmed against the DNA. TRBV21-1 represents a pseudogene. This CDR3 comprises 15 residues. CDR3 nucleotides: TGTGCCAGCAGCAGAGACAGGGGAGCTTCGGACATTCAGTACTTC. Its protein product is CASSRDRGASDIQYF.

The chain uses TRBV27 and TRBJ1-1, with 7 bases identical to TRBD1. The CDR3 covers 15 residues. In germline, CDR1 is MNHEY, CDR2 SMNVEV (reference sequence). Trimming took 5 bases from V and 0 from J; bases not matched to a gene: 6. The CDR3 here is CASSGLGQLNTEAFF. For the CDR3, the DNA is TGTGCCAGCAGTGGCCTGGGACAGTTGAACACTGAAGCTTTCTTT.

The rearrangement uses TRBV6-5 and TRBJ2-1; the D is unclear. The CDR3 covers 14 residues. In germline, CDR1 is MNHEY, CDR2 SVGAGI. Trimming removed 4 bases from V and 8 bases from J, with 15 bases in between. The CDR3 sequence: CASSSRWQSYEQFF. CDR3 bases: TGTGCCAGCAGTTCTCGGTGGCAGAGCTATGAGCAGTTCTTC.

This rearrangement joins TRBV29-1 to TRBJ1-5; D is unclear. In germline, CDR1 is SQVTM, CDR2 ANQGSEA. This CDR3 is built from 17 residues. Trimming cost V 5 bases and J 1 base, with 21 bases left between them. CDR3 nucleotide sequence: TGCAGCGTTCTCGTACACGCAGGATCGTTCAGCAATCAGCCCCAGCATTTT. Its translation: CSVLVHAGSFSNQPQHF.

The chain has TRBV29-1 and TRBJ1-2; D remains ambiguous. Trimming took 1 base from V and 3 from J, leaving 3 bases between them. Germline lookup yields CDR1 SQVTM and CDR2 ANQGSEA. CDR3 length: 11 amino acids. This CDR3 is CSVEGDYGYTF. Written as DNA, the CDR3 is TGCAGCGTTGAAGGCGACTATGGCTACACCTTC.

CDR3 coding DNA: TGTGCCACCAGCCGGGACAGGGGTAGCAATCAGCCCCAGCATTTT. This codes for CATSRDRGSNQPQHF. The chain is built from TRBV2 and TRBJ1-5, with 10 bases aligning to TRBD1. The germline gives CDR1 SNHLY, CDR2 FYNNEI. There are 15 residues in the CDR3. Losses at the gene ends were 10 bases for V and 0 bases for J; bases not matched to a gene: 6.

The sample holds one count of this clonotype. This chain links TRBV30 with TRBJ1-2; tentative D call: TRBD1 (6 bases). Trimming stripped 3 bases from V and 7 bases from J, with 15 bases between. The CDR3 covers 13 residues. Looked up from germline, CDR1 is GTSNPN and CDR2 is SVGIG (reference sequence). The CDR3 loop is CAWSGHRVSGYTF. The DNA for the CDR3 is TGTGCCTGGAGCGGGCACAGGGTCTCTGGCTACACCTTC.

This clonotype was found once. CDR3 DNA sequence: TGTGCCAGCAGCCCAGGTAGGGGCCCAGATACGCAGTATTTT. Residues: CASSPGRGPDTQYF. The rearrangement uses TRBV2 and TRBJ2-3, with a possible D match to TRBD1 (5 bases). The V gene's germline CDR1 is SNHLY and CDR2 FYNNEI. Between the trimmed V and J ends, which lost 6 bases and 4 bases, there was a span of 14 bases. This CDR3 contains 14 residues.

This clonotype was seen a few times. The chain combines TRBV5-6 with TRBJ2-6; D is ambiguous. Germline CDR1 reads SGHDT; CDR2 reads YYEEEE. V was cut by 8 bases and J by 0 bases, with 12 bases left in between. This CDR3 spans 15 amino acids. The CDR3 DNA reads TGTGCCAGTAGCCCGCCGGGCTCTGGGGCCAACGTCCTGACTTTC. This codes for CASSPPGSGANVLTF.

J is TRBJ2-1 and V is TRBV5-4, with D uncertain. Germline CDR1 is SGHNT and CDR2 is YYREEE (reference sequence). Deletions cut 2 bases from V and 2 bases from J, with 5 bases between. The CDR3 loop spans 13 amino acids. This CDR3 is CASSFAAYNEQFF. CDR3 bases: TGTGCCAGCAGCTTTGCAGCCTACAATGAGCAGTTCTTC.

J is TRBJ1-1 and V is TRBV25-1; no reliable D call. Per the germline V gene, CDR1 is MGHDK and CDR2 is SYGVNS. This CDR3 comprises 12 residues. Trimming removed 4 bases from V and 5 bases from J, with 8 bases in between. CDR3 DNA sequence: TGTGCCAGCAGTGGTCGCATAACTGAAGCTTTCTTT. This codes for CASSGRITEAFF.